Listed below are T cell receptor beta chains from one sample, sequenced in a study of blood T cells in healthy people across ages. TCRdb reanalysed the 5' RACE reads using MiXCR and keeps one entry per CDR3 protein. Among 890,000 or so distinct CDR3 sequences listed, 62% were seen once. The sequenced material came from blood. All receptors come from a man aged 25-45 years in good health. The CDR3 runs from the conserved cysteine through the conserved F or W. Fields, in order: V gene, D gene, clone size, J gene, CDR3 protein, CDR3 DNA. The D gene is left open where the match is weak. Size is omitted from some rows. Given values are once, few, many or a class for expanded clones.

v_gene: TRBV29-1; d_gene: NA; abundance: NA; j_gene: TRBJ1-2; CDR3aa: CSVDDRSNYGYTF; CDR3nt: TGCAGCGTTGATGACAGGTCCAACTATGGCTACACCTTC
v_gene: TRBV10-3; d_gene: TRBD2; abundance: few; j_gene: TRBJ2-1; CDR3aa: CAISPSGGNNEQFF; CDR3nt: TGTGCCATCAGTCCTAGCGGGGGGAACAATGAGCAGTTCTTC
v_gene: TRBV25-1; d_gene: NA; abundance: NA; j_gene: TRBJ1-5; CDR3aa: CASGSGGAKHF; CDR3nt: TGTGCCAGCGGATCCGGCGGGGCTAAGCATTTT
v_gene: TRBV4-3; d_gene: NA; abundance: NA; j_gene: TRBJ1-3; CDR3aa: CASSQVGLTGNTIYF; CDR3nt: TGCGCCAGCAGCCAAGTGGGACTTACTGGAAACACCATATATTTT
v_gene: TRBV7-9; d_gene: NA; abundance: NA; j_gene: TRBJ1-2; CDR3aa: CASSLVLVDGYTF; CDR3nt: TGTGCCAGCAGCTTAGTATTAGTCGATGGCTACACCTTC
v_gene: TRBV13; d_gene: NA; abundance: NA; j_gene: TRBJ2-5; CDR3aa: CASSGQPFRVFQETQYF; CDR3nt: TGTGCCAGCAGCGGACAGCCATTCAGGGTATTCCAAGAGACCCAGTACTTC
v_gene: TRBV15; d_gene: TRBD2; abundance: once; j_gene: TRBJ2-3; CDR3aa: CATSRDGLAGDTQYF; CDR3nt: TGTGCCACCAGCAGAGATGGTCTAGCGGGAGATACGCAGTATTTT
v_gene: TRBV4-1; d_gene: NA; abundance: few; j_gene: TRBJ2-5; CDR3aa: CASSQDRVVSQETQYF; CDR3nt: TGCGCCAGCAGCCAAGACCGGGTGGTCAGCCAAGAGACCCAGTACTTC
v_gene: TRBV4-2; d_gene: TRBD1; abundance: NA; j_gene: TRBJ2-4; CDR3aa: CAGSRDRGGVQYF; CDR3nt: TGTGCCGGCAGCCGGGACAGGGGCGGAGTTCAGTACTTC
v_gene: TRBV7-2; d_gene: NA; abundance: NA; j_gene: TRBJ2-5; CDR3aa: CASSPQLGREQETQYF; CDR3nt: TGTGCCAGCAGCCCCCAGCTGGGACGGGAACAAGAGACCCAGTACTTC
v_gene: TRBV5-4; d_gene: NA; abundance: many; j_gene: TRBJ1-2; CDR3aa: CASSLEGPYGYTF; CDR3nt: TGTGCCAGCAGCTTGGAGGGGCCCTATGGCTACACCTTC
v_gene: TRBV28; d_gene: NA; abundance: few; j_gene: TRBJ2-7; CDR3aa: CASSFPWGGYEQYF; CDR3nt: TGTGCCAGCAGTTTCCCCTGGGGTGGCTACGAGCAGTACTTC
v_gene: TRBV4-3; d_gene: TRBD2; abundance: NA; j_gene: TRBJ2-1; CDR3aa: CASSQDLAVQYNEQFF; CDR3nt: TGCGCCAGCAGCCAAGATCTAGCGGTCCAATACAATGAGCAGTTCTTC
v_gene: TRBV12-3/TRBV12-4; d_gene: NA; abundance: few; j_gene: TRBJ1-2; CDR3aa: CASTGGLTF; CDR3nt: TGTGCCAGCACGGGGGGCCTCACCTTC
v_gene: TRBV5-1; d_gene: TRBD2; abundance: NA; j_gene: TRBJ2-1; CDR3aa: CASSFGLAASYNEQFF; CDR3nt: TGCGCCAGCAGCTTCGGACTAGCGGCTTCCTACAATGAGCAGTTCTTC
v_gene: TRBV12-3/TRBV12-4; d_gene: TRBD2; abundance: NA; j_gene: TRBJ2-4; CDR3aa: CASRRAGGLENIQYF; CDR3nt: TGTGCCAGCAGGAGAGCGGGGGGGCTGGAAAACATTCAGTACTTC
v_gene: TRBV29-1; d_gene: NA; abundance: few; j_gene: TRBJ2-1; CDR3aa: CSVLRGEQFF; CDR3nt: TGCAGCGTCTTACGTGGTGAGCAGTTCTTC
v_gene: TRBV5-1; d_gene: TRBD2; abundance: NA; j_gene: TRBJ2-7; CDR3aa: CASSFEAGRPEQYF; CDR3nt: TGCGCCAGCAGCTTCGAAGCGGGGCGGCCAGAGCAGTACTTC
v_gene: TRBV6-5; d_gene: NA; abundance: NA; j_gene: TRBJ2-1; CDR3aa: CASSAMEGFDEQFF; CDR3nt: TGTGCCAGCAGTGCCATGGAGGGGTTCGATGAGCAGTTCTTC
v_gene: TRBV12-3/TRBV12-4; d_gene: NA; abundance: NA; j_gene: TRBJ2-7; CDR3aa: CASTPEAGPHYEQYF; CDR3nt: TGTGCCAGCACCCCGGAGGCAGGACCTCACTACGAGCAGTACTTC
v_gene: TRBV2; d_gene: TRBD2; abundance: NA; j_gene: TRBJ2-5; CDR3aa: CASSVPSGGAWQETQYF; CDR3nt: TGTGCCAGCAGTGTGCCTAGCGGGGGGGCGTGGCAAGAGACCCAGTACTTC
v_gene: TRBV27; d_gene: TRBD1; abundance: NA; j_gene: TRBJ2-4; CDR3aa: CASSQQGALAKNIQYF; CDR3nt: TGTGCCAGCAGCCAACAGGGGGCCCTAGCCAAAAACATTCAGTACTTC
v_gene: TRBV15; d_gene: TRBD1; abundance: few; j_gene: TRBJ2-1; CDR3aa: CATSRDQTGAPDEQFF; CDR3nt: TGTGCCACCAGCAGAGATCAGACAGGGGCGCCCGATGAGCAGTTCTTC
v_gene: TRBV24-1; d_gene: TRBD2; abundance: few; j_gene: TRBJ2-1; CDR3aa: CATSASGGRDEQFF; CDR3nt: TGTGCCACCAGTGCTAGCGGGGGACGCGATGAGCAGTTCTTC
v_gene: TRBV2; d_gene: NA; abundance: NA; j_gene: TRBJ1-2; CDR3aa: CASEGQNPSYGYTF; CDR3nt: TGTGCCTCCGAGGGGCAGAACCCTAGCTATGGCTACACCTTC
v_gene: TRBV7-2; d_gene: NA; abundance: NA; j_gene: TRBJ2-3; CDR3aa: CASSPRDVPDTQYF; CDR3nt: TGTGCCAGCAGTCCTAGGGACGTACCGGATACGCAGTATTTT
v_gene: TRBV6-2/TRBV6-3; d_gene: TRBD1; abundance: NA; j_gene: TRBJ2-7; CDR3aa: CASSYARQGGYEQYF; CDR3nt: TGTGCCAGCAGTTACGCGAGACAGGGGGGTTACGAGCAGTACTTC
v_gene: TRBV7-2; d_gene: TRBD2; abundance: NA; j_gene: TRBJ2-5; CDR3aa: CASSLARVAGGVETQYF; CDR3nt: TGTGCCAGCAGCTTAGCTCGTGTAGCGGGGGGCGTAGAGACCCAGTACTTC
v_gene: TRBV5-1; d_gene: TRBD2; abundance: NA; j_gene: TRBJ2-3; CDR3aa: CASSSDSGAPDTQYF; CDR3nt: TGCGCCAGCAGCTCGGATAGCGGGGCACCCGATACGCAGTATTTT
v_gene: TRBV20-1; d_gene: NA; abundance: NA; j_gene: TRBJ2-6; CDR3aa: CSARAWAGGVSGANVLTF; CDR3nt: TGCAGTGCTAGAGCTTGGGCAGGGGGGGTCTCTGGGGCCAACGTCCTGACTTTC
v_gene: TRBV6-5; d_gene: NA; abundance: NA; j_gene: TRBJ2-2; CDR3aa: CASSRSRRENTGELFF; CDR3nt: TGTGCCAGCAGCCGAAGTAGGAGGGAGAACACCGGGGAGCTGTTTTTT
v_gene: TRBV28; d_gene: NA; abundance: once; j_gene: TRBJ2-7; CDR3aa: CASSSSFTFGQYF; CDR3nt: TGTGCCAGCAGTTCTTCTTTTACATTCGGGCAGTACTTC
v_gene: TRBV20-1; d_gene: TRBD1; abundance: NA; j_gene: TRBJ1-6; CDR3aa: CSARRDRILNNSPLHF; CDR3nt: TGCAGTGCTAGAAGGGACAGGATCCTTAATAATTCACCCCTCCACTTT
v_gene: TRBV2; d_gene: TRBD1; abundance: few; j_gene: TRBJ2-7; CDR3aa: CASSYAGTGNHEQYF; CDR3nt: TGTGCCAGCAGTTATGCCGGGACAGGGAACCACGAGCAGTACTTC
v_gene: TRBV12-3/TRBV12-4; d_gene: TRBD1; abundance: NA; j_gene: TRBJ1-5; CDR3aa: CASTTGQGNQPQHF; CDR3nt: TGTGCCAGCACAACGGGACAGGGGAATCAGCCCCAGCATTTT
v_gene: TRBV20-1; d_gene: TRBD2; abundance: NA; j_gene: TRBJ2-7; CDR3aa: CSAGGESGGLSYEQYF; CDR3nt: TGCAGTGCTGGGGGGGAAAGCGGGGGCCTCTCCTACGAGCAGTACTTC
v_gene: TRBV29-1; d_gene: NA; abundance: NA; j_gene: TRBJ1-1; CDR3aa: CSVLDRLNTEAFF; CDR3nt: TGCAGCGTACTAGACCGCCTGAACACTGAAGCTTTCTTT
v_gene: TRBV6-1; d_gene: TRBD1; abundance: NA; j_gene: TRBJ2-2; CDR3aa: CASVPNRGTGELFF; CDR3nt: TGTGCCAGCGTGCCAAACAGGGGGACCGGGGAGCTGTTTTTT
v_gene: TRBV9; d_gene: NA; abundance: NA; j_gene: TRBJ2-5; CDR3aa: CASSVVASAYQETQYF; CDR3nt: TGTGCCAGCAGCGTAGTGGCTAGCGCGTACCAAGAGACCCAGTACTTC